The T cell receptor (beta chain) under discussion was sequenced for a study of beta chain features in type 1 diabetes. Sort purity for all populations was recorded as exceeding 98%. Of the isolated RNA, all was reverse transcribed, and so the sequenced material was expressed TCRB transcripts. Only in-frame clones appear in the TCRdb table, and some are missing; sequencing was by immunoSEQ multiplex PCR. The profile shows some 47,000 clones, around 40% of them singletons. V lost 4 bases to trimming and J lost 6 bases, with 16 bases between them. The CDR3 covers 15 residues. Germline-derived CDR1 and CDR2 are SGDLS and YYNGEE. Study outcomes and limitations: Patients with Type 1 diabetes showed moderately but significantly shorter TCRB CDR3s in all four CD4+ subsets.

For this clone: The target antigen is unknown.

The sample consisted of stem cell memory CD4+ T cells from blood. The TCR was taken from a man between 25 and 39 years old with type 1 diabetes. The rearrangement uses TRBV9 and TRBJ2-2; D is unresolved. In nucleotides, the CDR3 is TGTGCCAGCAGCCCCCGTCTAGAGAGGTCCGGGGAGCTGTTTTTT. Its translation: CASSPRLERSGELFF.